The 4 T cell receptor beta chains listed next were all sequenced from one sample in a study of cytomegalovirus exposure and HLA in healthy donors. Primers for the PCR totalled 60 Vbeta and 13 Jbeta. Data came from immunoSEQ multiplex PCR; TCRdb stores just in-frame clones and leaves some out. The sample has approximately 120,000 clones; more than 60% are singletons. Material for sequencing was PBMCs. The receptors stem from a woman aged 55-70 years in good health and CMV-seropositive.

The CDR3 DNA follows: TGTGCCAGCAGTTCCCCGGGACAGGGAGGGAATGAGCAGTTCTTC. Translation: CASSSPGQGGNEQFF. The gene calls are TRBV6-5 and TRBJ2-1; the match to TRBD1 covers 9 bases. This CDR3 spans 15 amino acids. V lost 4 bases to trimming and J lost 7 bases; unmatched junction nucleotides: 8. The V gene's germline CDR1 is MNHEY and CDR2 SVGAGI.

V gene TRBV4-2 combines with J gene TRBJ1-5; perhaps TRBD1 as D (6 bases). CDR3 length: 17 residues. V dropped 5 bases and J dropped 0 bases, with 17 bases sitting between them. CDR1 and CDR2 (germline): LGHNA, YNFKEQ. The CDR3 here is CASSANSDSNSNQPQHF. The CDR3 DNA is TGTGCCAGCAGCGCCAACTCGGACAGTAATAGCAATCAGCCCCAGCATTTT.

The chain has TRBV7-9 and TRBJ2-4; TRBD1 matches at 7 bases. V was clipped by 4 bases and J by 0 bases; unmatched bases: 6. This CDR3 comprises 16 residues. The germline gives CDR1 SEHNR, CDR2 FQNEAQ (reference sequence). CDR3 in amino acids: CASSSRDRLAKNIQYF. The CDR3, as DNA: TGTGCCAGCAGCTCCCGGGACAGATTAGCCAAAAACATTCAGTACTTC.

The V call is TRBV6-6, the J call TRBJ1-2; TRBD1 matches at 8 bases. CDR3 length: 13 amino acids. The J segment lost 3 bases and the V segment lost 8 bases, leaving 5 bases of the junction unmatched. The germline V gene encodes CDR1 MNHNY and CDR2 SVGAGI (reference sequence). In DNA, the CDR3 is TGTGCCAGCGGACAGGGAGGGTACTATGGCTACACCTTC. Translation: CASGQGGYYGYTF.